The 21 T cell receptor beta chains below all came from one sample that was sequenced in a study of T cell clonality in common variable immunodeficiency. The assay was immunoSEQ multiplex PCR, and TCRdb's table has in-frame clones only and misses some. This sample has some 39,000 clones, each found more than once. Sequenced material: peripheral blood mononuclear cells. These TCRs come from a person aged 18 to 75 in good health.

This clone was seen repeatedly, ten times or more. Sequencing ends 3 residues short of the CDR3 end; the germline J gene provides the rest. This rearrangement joins TRBV19 to TRBJ1-2, with a tentative D call TRBD1 (5 bases). CDR1 and CDR2 (germline): LNHDA, SQIVND (reference sequence). CDR3 size: 11 residues. CDR3 amino acids: CVPGNKYGYTF. The CDR3 bases that were read are TGTGTCCCAGGGAACAAGTATGGC.

This clone was seen repeatedly, ten times or more. The read terminates 3 residues ahead of where the CDR3 ends, so the germline J gene completes it. The chain carries TRBV20-1 and TRBJ1-5; the match to TRBD1 covers 10 bases. V shed 6 bases and J 6 bases; nucleotides not matched to a gene: 8. The CDR3 has 14 residues. The germline V gene has CDR1 DFQATT and CDR2 SNEGSKA (reference sequence). The DNA read from the CDR3 is TGCAGTGCCTGGGGACAGGGGCCGGGTCAGCCC. This gives the protein CSAWGQGPGQP. The entire CDR3 reads CSAWGQGPGQPQHF.

Many counts were recorded for this clone. The read ends 3 residues early relative to the CDR3; the germline J gene fills the gap. The chain combines TRBV9 with TRBJ2-5; TRBD1 might be the D (7 bases). Germline V gene sequence: CDR1 SGDLS, CDR2 YYNGEE. This CDR3 region has 14 residues. Trimming pared 1 base from V and 5 bases from J, leaving 12 bases between. Partial CDR3 DNA: TGTGCCAGCAGCGTACAGGGGGGAGTTGAGACC. Translating gives CASSVQGGVET. The whole CDR3 sequence reads CASSVQGGVETQYF.

This clone has ten or more counts. The read ends 3 residues early relative to the CDR3; the germline J gene fills the gap. The rearrangement joins TRBV20-1 to TRBJ1-2; 7 positions agree with TRBD1. V shed 3 bases, J shed 1 base, and the junction held 8 bases outside the gene matches. The CDR3 runs 15 residues. Germline V gives CDR1 DFQATT, CDR2 SNEGSKA (reference sequence). The part of the CDR3 DNA that was read is TGCAGTGCTAGCCCTCGGCAGGGGGATAACTATGGC. This encodes CSASPRQGDNYG. The whole CDR3 is CSASPRQGDNYGYTF.

This clone was seen ten or more times. Coverage ceases 3 residues before the CDR3 finishes, and the germline J gene fills in the end. V gene TRBV14 combines with J gene TRBJ2-5, with 8 bases identical to TRBD1. The germline gives CDR1 SGHDN, CDR2 FVKESK. Germline trimming cut 4 bases from V and 2 bases from J; bases unmatched to any gene: 6. The CDR3 extends over 15 amino acids. The chain's CDR3 is CASSLRTGTQETQYF. The covered CDR3 bases are TGTGCCAGCAGCCTTCGGACAGGGACGCAAGAGACC. The full variable domain, its missing parts supplied by reference TRBV14 and TRBJ2-5, is EAGVTQFPSHSVIEKGQTVTLRCDPISGHDNLYWYRRVMGKEIKFLLHFVKESKQDESGMPNNRFLAERTGGTYSTLKVQPAELEDSGVYFCASSLRTGTQETQYFGPGTRLLVL.

This clone was detected a few times. The missing CDR3 end, 3 residues past where the read stops, is filled in from the germline J gene. This rearrangement joins TRBV5-1 to TRBJ2-2, with 11 nucleotides matching TRBD1. Germline V lookup: CDR1 SGHRS, CDR2 YFSETQ. The J segment lost 3 bases and the V segment lost 5 bases, leaving 6 bases of the junction unmatched. This CDR3 region has 16 residues. Partial CDR3 DNA: TGCGCCAGCAGACCACCGGGACAGGGGGACACCGGGGAG. Translation: CASRPPGQGDTGE. The whole CDR3 protein reads CASRPPGQGDTGELFF.

At least ten counts were recorded for this clone. The CDR3 end lies 3 residues beyond the end of the read and is filled in from the germline J gene. The chain links TRBV5-1 to TRBJ2-3; D call uncertain. Germline V CDR1 and CDR2: SGHRS, YFSETQ. This CDR3 spans 14 amino acids. The germline V and J ends were trimmed by 5 bases and 5 bases, with 15 bases remaining between them. The CDR3 sequence is CASRYTATGDTQYF. CDR3 DNA, as far as it was read: TGCGCCAGCAGATATACTGCTACTGGAGATACG.

This clone appeared many times. The read ends 3 residues shy of where the CDR3 ends; the end is completed using the germline J gene. The chain uses TRBV7-9 and TRBJ2-5; possible D gene TRBD1, 5 bases. Trimming pared 4 bases from V and 5 bases from J, leaving 8 bases between. This CDR3 comprises 12 residues. Germline V gene sequence: CDR1 SEHNR, CDR2 FQNEAQ (reference sequence). The part of the CDR3 DNA that was read is TGTGCCAGCAGCTCCCAGGGCGAGACC. This codes for CASSSQGET. In full, the CDR3 is CASSSQGETQYF.

In this sample, this clone turned up many times. The observed sequence ends 3 residues before the CDR3 terminus, with the missing tail filled in from the germline J gene. V is TRBV5-1 and J is TRBJ2-3; 11 nucleotides line up with TRBD1. CDR1 and CDR2 (germline): SGHRS, YFSETQ. CDR3 length: 16 amino acids. V shed 4 bases, J shed 2 bases, and the junction held 6 bases outside the gene matches. Incomplete CDR3 DNA: TGCGCCAGCAGCCACGGGACAGGGGGTAACACAGATACG. It yields the protein CASSHGTGGNTDT. The whole CDR3 protein is CASSHGTGGNTDTQYF. The variable domain in full, completed from reference TRBV5-1 and TRBJ2-3, reads KAGVTQTPRYLIKTRGQQVTLSCSPISGHRSVSWYQQTPGQGLQFLFEYFSETQRNKGNFPGRFSGRQFSNSRSEMNVSTLELGDSALYLCASSHGTGGNTDTQYFGPGTRLTVL.

This clone came up many times. The CDR3 spells CASSATGQGEEKLFF. The sequenced CDR3 bases are TGTGCCAGCAGTGCTACGGGACAGGGGGAGGAAAAA. V is TRBV6-1 and J is TRBJ1-4; 11 nucleotides match TRBD1. Coverage ceases 3 residues before the CDR3 finishes, and the germline J gene fills in the end. This CDR3 has 15 amino acids. Trimming cost V 4 bases and J 8 bases; bases outside gene matches: 6. CDR1 is MNHNS and CDR2 is SASEGT in the germline V gene.

The CDR3 protein is CASSHLAEYTQYF. The sequenced part of the CDR3 DNA is TGTGCCAGCAGCCACCTAGCGGAGTATACG. The gene calls are TRBV11-2 and TRBJ2-3; 7 positions agree with TRBD2. The read terminates 3 residues ahead of where the CDR3 ends, so the germline J gene completes it. The CDR3 runs to 13 residues. Trimming at V came to 5 bases and at J to 7 bases, leaving 6 bases not matched to a gene. Germline CDR1 and CDR2: SGHAT and FQNNGV.

This clone has at least ten counts. The read ends 3 residues before the CDR3 terminus; that terminus is restored from the germline J gene. The V call is TRBV13, the J call TRBJ2-2, with 9 bases fitting TRBD2. Per the germline V gene, CDR1 is PRHDT and CDR2 is FYEKMQ (reference sequence). This CDR3 has 16 residues. With V trimmed by 5 bases and J by 6 bases, 10 bases remained unmatched. The CDR3 protein is CASSPHSGSIAGELFF. The CDR3 bases that were read are TGTGCCAGCAGCCCCCATAGCGGGAGTATCGCCGGGGAG. Based on the CDR3 plus reference TRBV13 and TRBJ2-2, the full variable domain is AAGVIQSPRHLIKEKRETATLKCYPIPRHDTVYWYQQGPGQDPQFLISFYEKMQSDKGSIPDRFSAQQFSDYHSELNMSSLELGDSALYFCASSPHSGSIAGELFFGEGSRLTVL.

This clone came up many times. The read is 3 residues too short to cover the CDR3 end, so that end is filled in from the germline J gene. The rearrangement uses TRBV10-1 and TRBJ2-5, with D possibly matching TRBD2 (6 bases). Germline CDR1 WNHNN, CDR2 SYGVQD (reference sequence). V was clipped by 2 bases and J by 7 bases, with 14 bases between them. This CDR3 spans 14 amino acids. Partial CDR3 DNA: TGCGCCAGCAGTGAGCCAGGGTGGCGGGGGACC. It encodes CASSEPGWRGT. The entire CDR3 is CASSEPGWRGTQYF.

This clone was found a few times. Incomplete CDR3 DNA: TGTGCCAGTAGTGAGGCAGACTCCTACAATGAC. Amino acids: CASSEADSYND. The entire CDR3 protein reads CASSEADSYNDYTF. The genes are TRBV19 and TRBJ1-2; D not resolved. The read falls 3 residues short of the CDR3 end, and the missing part is taken from the germline J gene. Germline V gene lookup returns CDR1 LNHDA and CDR2 SQIVND (reference sequence). The CDR3 runs to 14 residues.

This clone has a count of ten or more. The sequenced fragment ends 3 residues before the CDR3 boundary, so the rest is inferred from the germline J gene. The chain couples TRBV20-1 to TRBJ2-3; D possibly corresponds to TRBD1 (5 bases). This CDR3 is built from 17 residues. Germline CDR1 is DFQATT and CDR2 is SNEGSKA (reference sequence). Trimming left V 0 bases short and J 1 base short, with 17 bases between. CDR3 sequence reads: CSARDPSGQGGTDTQYF. The covered CDR3 bases are TGCAGTGCTAGAGATCCCTCCGGCCAGGGCGGCACAGATACG.

This clone was found many times. The DNA ends 3 residues before the CDR3 does, and the rest of the CDR3 is filled in from the germline J gene. V and J are TRBV20-1 and TRBJ2-5, with D perhaps TRBD2 (5 bases). The CDR3 length is 17 residues. Trimming shortened V by 2 bases and J by 5 bases, and 24 bases separated the two germline ends. Germline assignment: CDR1 DFQATT and CDR2 SNEGSKA (reference sequence). CDR3 protein: CSARLGAVSFLTETQYF. The CDR3 DNA, read in part, is TGCAGTGCTAGACTAGGAGCGGTGTCTTTCCTAACGGAGACC.

About this clone: The read gets to within 3 residues of the CDR3 end, and the germline J gene fills in the rest. This sample includes further DNA sequences coding for the same CDR3. The chain uses TRBV5-1 and TRBJ2-6; 9 bases match TRBD1. The CDR3 runs to 19 residues. The J segment lost 2 bases and the V segment lost 5 bases, leaving 14 bases of the junction unmatched. Germline CDR1 SGHRS, CDR2 YFSETQ. The CDR3 is CASSVTGGFYVTGANVLTF. The sequenced CDR3 bases are TGCGCCAGCAGTGTAACAGGGGGCTTTTATGTCACTGGGGCCAACGTC.

Notes on this clone: This clone may be a read error of a much larger clone one base away. The read comes to an end 3 residues before the CDR3 does, leaving the germline J gene to fill in the end. The sample has other DNA sequences that encode this CDR3 too. The chain uses TRBV2 and TRBJ2-1, with D possibly being TRBD2 (6 bases). Looked up from germline, CDR1 is SNHLY and CDR2 is FYNNEI. This CDR3 spans 15 amino acids. V was cut by 4 bases and J by 4 bases, with 14 bases left in between. Partial CDR3 DNA: TGTGCCAGCAGTGGACGTAGGCGGGATTACAATGAG. Its translation: CASSGRRRDYNE. In full, the CDR3 reads CASSGRRRDYNEQFF.

This clone was seen repeatedly, ten times or more. This CDR3 reads CSVGSGGARQETQYF. The covered CDR3 bases are TGCAGCGTGGGCTCGGGAGGGGCGCGGCAAGAGACC. This chain links TRBV29-1 with TRBJ2-5; TRBD2 matches at 8 bases. The CDR3 end falls 3 residues outside the read, so it is completed with the germline J gene. V lost 6 bases and J lost 2; bases outside the gene matches: 11. The CDR3 consists of 15 residues. Germline V CDR1 and CDR2: SQVTM, ANQGSEA.

This clone was seen a few times. The read terminates 3 residues ahead of where the CDR3 ends, so the germline J gene completes it. The rearrangement uses TRBV20-1 and TRBJ2-1; TRBD2 matches 10 bases. In germline, CDR1 is DFQATT, CDR2 SNEGSKA (reference sequence). The CDR3 length is 15 residues. With V trimmed by 5 bases and J by 0 bases, 4 bases remained unmatched. CDR3 protein: CSARRLAGSYNEQFF. The sequenced part of the CDR3 DNA is TGCAGTGCTCGAAGACTAGCGGGCTCCTACAATGAG.

This clone has more than one count but fewer than ten. The DNA ends 3 residues before the CDR3 does, and the rest of the CDR3 is filled in from the germline J gene. The V gene is TRBV5-1, the J gene TRBJ2-3; TRBD2 matches 10 bases. CDR3 length equals 15 residues. CDR1 is SGHRS and CDR2 is YFSETQ in the germline V gene. The covered CDR3 bases are TGCGCCAGCAGCTTGGGGTCTAGCGGGAGTGAGACG. It translates to CASSLGSSGSET. The CDR3 as a whole reads CASSLGSSGSETQYF.